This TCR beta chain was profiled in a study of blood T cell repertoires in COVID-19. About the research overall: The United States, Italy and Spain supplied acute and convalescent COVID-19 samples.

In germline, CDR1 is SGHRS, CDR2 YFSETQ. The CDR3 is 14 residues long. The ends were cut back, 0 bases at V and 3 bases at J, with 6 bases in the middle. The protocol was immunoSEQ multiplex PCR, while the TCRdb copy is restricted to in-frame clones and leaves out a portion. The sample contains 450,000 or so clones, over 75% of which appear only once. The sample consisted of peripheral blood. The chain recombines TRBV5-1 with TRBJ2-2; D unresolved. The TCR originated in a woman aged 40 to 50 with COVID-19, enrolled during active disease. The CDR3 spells CASSLDSHTGELFF. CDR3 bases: TGCGCCAGCAGCTTGGACAGCCACACCGGGGAGCTGTTTTTT.